This T cell receptor beta chain was captured by sequencing in a study of Ad26.COV2.S vaccination and SARS-CoV-2 variants. For the study at large: In the study, Ad26.COV2.S was injected intramuscularly once, or twice 56 days apart. Study-level findings and limits: Breadth, reportedly substantial, characterized the spike-specific CD8+ and CD4+ T cell responses after vaccination. Compared with placebo recipients, vaccine recipients had higher spike-specific TCR breadth.

V lost 2 bases and J lost 3; bases outside the gene matches: 7. This CDR3 contains 17 residues. Germline V gene sequence: CDR1 LGHNA, CDR2 YSLEER. Profiled with immunoSEQ multiplex PCR; TCRdb holds only in-frame clones, not every one. The sample consists of just over 350,000 clones, about 88% of them appearing once. On this clone itself: The antigen is undetermined.

Treatment: around 19 received Ad26.COV2.S at low or high dose, single or two shots; several received placebo; per-sample allocation not given. The study sampled participants on day 63 after the first vaccine or placebo injection. This chain joins TRBV4-3 and TRBJ2-2; 9 positions match TRBD1. This clonotype originated in a person aged 18 to 65 who received the Ad26.COV2.S COVID-19 vaccine or a placebo. This sample comprised peripheral blood, obtained in a trial of Ad26.COV2.S vaccine versus placebo. As DNA, the CDR3 is TGCGCCAGCAGCCAACCGGGACAGGGTACGGACACCGGGGAGCTGTTTTTT. Translation gives CASSQPGQGTDTGELFF.